Listed below are T cell receptor beta chains from one sample, sequenced in a study of T cells in Graves' hyperthyroidism and ophthalmopathy. Each CDR3 protein gets one entry after TCRdb re-called the multiplex PCR reads with MiXCR. Of around 700,000 distinct CDR3 sequences in the sample, about 19% were seen once. The sequenced sample consisted of blood. These TCRs come from a woman aged 45-65 years with Graves' hyperthyroidism that later progressed to Graves' ophthalmopathy. CDR3s include the opening cysteine and the closing phenylalanine or tryptophan. Fields, in order: D gene, V gene, J gene, clone size, CDR3 DNA, CDR3 protein. A D gene is named only where the DNA matches it firmly. Some rows have no size entry. The others give once, few or many, or a class for an expanded clone.

TRBD1,TRBV7-9,TRBJ2-4,many,TGTGCCAGCAGCTCAACAGGGGGCCTGGCCAAAAACATTCAGTACTTC,CASSSTGGLAKNIQYF
TRBD1,TRBV12-3/TRBV12-4,TRBJ1-6,few,TGTGCCAGCACTCGACAGGGGAAAAGTTCACCCCTCCACTTT,CASTRQGKSSPLHF
.,TRBV9,TRBJ1-3,.,TGTGCCAGCAGTCCTGTGACTACCGGAAACACCATATATTTT,CASSPVTTGNTIYF
.,TRBV19,TRBJ1-2,few,TGTGCCAGTAGAGCCGGGGCAGAAGAAAGCTATGGCTACACCTTC,CASRAGAEESYGYTF
.,TRBV12-3/TRBV12-4,TRBJ1-6,few,TGTGCCAGCAGTTTAGTGCATCCACCCGCCCTCGGAAATTCACCCCTCCACTTT,CASSLVHPPALGNSPLHF
TRBD2,TRBV5-1,TRBJ2-3,few,TGCGCCAGCAGCTCTCTGCCGGGGGGGGATGATACGCAGTATTTT,CASSSLPGGDDTQYF
TRBD1,TRBV27,TRBJ2-7,few,TGTGCCAGCAGTTTAGCACAGGGGGCGAGCTACGAGCAGTACTTC,CASSLAQGASYEQYF
TRBD1,TRBV30,TRBJ1-6,.,TGTGCCTGGACCTTGACAGGGAGGGATTCACCCCTCCACTTT,CAWTLTGRDSPLHF
TRBD1,TRBV30,TRBJ1-3,.,TGTGCCTGGTCACCGGGACAGGGAATTTATGGAAACACCATATATTTT,CAWSPGQGIYGNTIYF
TRBD1,TRBV6-1,TRBJ2-3,.,TGTGCCAGCAGTGAGGACAGGGGAGGGGATACGCAGTATTTT,CASSEDRGGDTQYF
.,TRBV7-2,TRBJ2-7,few,TGTGCCAGCAGCCCGATCAGGGCCGAGCAGTACTTC,CASSPIRAEQYF
.,TRBV11-2,TRBJ1-1,many,TGTGCCAGCAGTATATACTGGGGGGGGACCCGACGCGGTGAAGCTTTCTTT,CASSIYWGGTRRGEAFF
.,TRBV6-1,TRBJ1-1,few,TGTGCCAGCAGTCAACTACGGACGGAGAGGAACACTGAAGCTTTCTTT,CASSQLRTERNTEAFF
.,TRBV29-1,TRBJ2-1,few,TGCAGCGCCGTGGGGTATAGTGGGAATGAGCAGTTCTTC,CSAVGYSGNEQFF
.,TRBV2,TRBJ1-1,.,TGTGCCAGCAGGGATCCGGGACCGATCATGAACACTGAAGCTTTCTTT,CASRDPGPIMNTEAFF
TRBD1,TRBV9,TRBJ1-1,few,TGTGCCAGCAGCGGTGAGACAGGGTACACTGAAGCTTTCTTT,CASSGETGYTEAFF
.,TRBV30,TRBJ1-3,.,TGTGCCTGGAGTGTACGGCAGAGCATAGGAAACACCATATATTTT,CAWSVRQSIGNTIYF
.,TRBV6-1,TRBJ1-2,.,TGTGCCAGCAGTGAGGGCTTCGGGCTAAAGAGCGACTATGGCTACACCTTC,CASSEGFGLKSDYGYTF
TRBD1,TRBV30,TRBJ2-7,.,TGTGCCTGGAACCGGGGACAGACCTACGAGCAGTACTTC,CAWNRGQTYEQYF
.,TRBV7-2,TRBJ1-6,.,TGTGCCAGCAGGCAGGACAGAAAATCTAATTCACCCCTCCACTTT,CASRQDRKSNSPLHF
.,TRBV6-1,TRBJ2-2,few,TGTGCCAGCAGAAGATCCGGGACAACGAACACCGGGGAGCTGTTTTTT,CASRRSGTTNTGELFF
.,TRBV2,TRBJ1-1,.,TGTGCCAGCAGGCTAAAGAGAGGGGGGTTGAACACTGAAGCTTTCTTT,CASRLKRGGLNTEAFF
TRBD2,TRBV12-3/TRBV12-4,TRBJ2-1,few,TGTGCCAGCAGCATTTTAGCGGGGCCCTACAATGAGCAGTTCTTC,CASSILAGPYNEQFF
.,TRBV15,TRBJ2-5,few,TGTGCCACCAGCGAGAGCAGAGGGGTACAAGAGACCCAGTACTTC,CATSESRGVQETQYF
.,TRBV12-3/TRBV12-4,TRBJ1-2,.,TGTGCCAGCAGGCTACAGGGACATGGCTACACCTTC,CASRLQGHGYTF
.,TRBV18,TRBJ1-1,many,TGTGCCAGCTCACGCCGCGTCGGCAGGAACACTGAAGCTTTCTTT,CASSRRVGRNTEAFF
.,TRBV5-1,TRBJ1-6,many,TGCGCCAGCAGCGCGCTACAGGGTTTGTTTAGACCCCTCCACTTT,CASSALQGLFRPLHF